The following is a T cell receptor beta chain sequence with its context. Its specificity is not known. Researchers ran the PCR with 60 Vbeta and 13 Jbeta primers. Original handling: About 11 million of some 80 million unique TCR beta chains were shared, per a later count. Sequenced by immunoSEQ multiplex PCR; TCRdb stores in-frame clones only, minus some. V, J and clone size were drawn from that table, and D and trimming were deduced from the DNA. Its listing shows roughly 220,000 clones. This sample is drawn from a study of cytomegalovirus exposure and HLA in healthy donors. Looking at the study overall: HLA-typed donors were the source of approximately 88 million unique TCRs held in an early data release. Overall study findings and caveats: A later analysis, which compared TCR beta chains of equal frequency, found the HLA-associated ones more clonally expanded.

The ends lost 3 bases at V and 8 bases at J; junction bases unmatched: 7. This CDR3 has 14 residues. Germline values: CDR1 SNHLY, CDR2 FYNNEI. The source of this sequence is a girl aged 2 to 10 in good health and CMV-seropositive. The chain combines TRBV2 with TRBJ1-2; 9 bases map to TRBD1. The sample consisted of PBMCs. Here the CDR3 DNA reads TGTGCCAGCAGTGATGGTGGGACAGGGTTCGGCTACACCTTC. This encodes CASSDGGTGFGYTF. The complete variable domain, with remaining parts taken from reference TRBV2 and TRBJ1-2, reads EPEVTQTPSHQVTQMGQEVILRCVPISNHLYFYWYRQILGQKVEFLVSFYNNEISEKSEIFDDQFSVERPDGSNFTLKIRSTKLEDSAMYFCASSDGGTGFGYTFGSGTRLTVV.